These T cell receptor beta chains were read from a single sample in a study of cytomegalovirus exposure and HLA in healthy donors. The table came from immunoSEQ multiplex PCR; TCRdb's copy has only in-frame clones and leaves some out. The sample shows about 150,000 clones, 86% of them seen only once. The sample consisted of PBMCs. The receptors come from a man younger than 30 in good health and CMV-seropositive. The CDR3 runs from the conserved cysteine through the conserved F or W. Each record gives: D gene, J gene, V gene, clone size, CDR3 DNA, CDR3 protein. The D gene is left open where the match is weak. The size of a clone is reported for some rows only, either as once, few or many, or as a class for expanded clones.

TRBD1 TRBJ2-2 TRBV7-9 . TGTGCCAGCAGCTTTGGACAGGGCCTAGCCGGGGAGCTGTTTTTT CASSFGQGLAGELFF
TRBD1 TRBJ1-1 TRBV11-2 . TGTGCCAGTCAGGGGGGCTACACTGAAGCTTTCTTT CASQGGYTEAFF
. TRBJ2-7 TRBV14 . TGTGCCAGCAGCCCCCCAAGGGGGGACAGTGATTACGAGCAGTACTTC CASSPPRGDSDYEQYF
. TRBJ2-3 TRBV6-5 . TGTGCCAGCAGAAGGGGGGGACGGGGCATAGATACGCAGTATTTT CASRRGGRGIDTQYF
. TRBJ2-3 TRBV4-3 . TGCGCCAGCAGCCAAGACGTATTTAGCACAGATACGCAGTATTTT CASSQDVFSTDTQYF
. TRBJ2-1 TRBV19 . TGTGCCAGTAGTATCGGTTCGGACATATACTACAATGAGCAGTTCTTC CASSIGSDIYYNEQFF
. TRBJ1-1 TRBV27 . TGTGCCAGCACCCCAAGGGGGATGAACACTGAAGCTTTCTTT CASTPRGMNTEAFF
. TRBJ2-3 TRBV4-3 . TGCGCCAGCAGTTACAGGGTGGGATTCACAGATACGCAGTATTTT CASSYRVGFTDTQYF
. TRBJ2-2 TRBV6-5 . TGTGCCAGCATCCTTCCCGGGGAGAGGACCGGGGAGCTGTTTTTT CASILPGERTGELFF
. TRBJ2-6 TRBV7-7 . TGTGCCAGCAGCGTATCTGGGGCCAACGTCCTGACTTTC CASSVSGANVLTF
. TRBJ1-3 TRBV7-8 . TGTGCCAGCAGCTCCAGGGTGGCTGGAAACACCATATATTTT CASSSRVAGNTIYF
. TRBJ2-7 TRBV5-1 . TGCGCCAGCACCACCGAAGGGGCCTACGAGCAGTACTTC CASTTEGAYEQYF
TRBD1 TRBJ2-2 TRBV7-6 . TGTGCCAGCAGCCCACGGACAGGAAAGAACACCGGGGAGCTGTTTTTT CASSPRTGKNTGELFF
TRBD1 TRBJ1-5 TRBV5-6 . TGTGCCAGCAGCTTAAGGCGGCAGGGGGCTGTTCAGCCCCAGCATTTT CASSLRRQGAVQPQHF
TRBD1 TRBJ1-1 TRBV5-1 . TGCGCCAGCAGCCCGGGACAGGGGAACACTGAAGCTTTCTTT CASSPGQGNTEAFF
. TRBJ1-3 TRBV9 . TGTGCCAGCAGCCTGGGGAGGGCCAGGGGCACGGGAAACACCATATATTTT CASSLGRARGTGNTIYF
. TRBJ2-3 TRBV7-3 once TGTGCCAGCAGCTTAACTCACGGGGGGCGCACAGATACGCAGTATTTT CASSLTHGGRTDTQYF
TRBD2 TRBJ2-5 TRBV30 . TGTCGGCGGGAGGAGGCCAAGACCCAGTACTTC CRREEAKTQYF
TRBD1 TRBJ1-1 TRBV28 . TGTGCCAGCAGTGGACAAGGACAGGGAGACACTGAAGCTTTCTTT CASSGQGQGDTEAFF
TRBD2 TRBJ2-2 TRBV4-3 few TGCGCCAGCAGCCAAGATGGCGGGGGGGATTTCGGGGAGCTGTTTTTT CASSQDGGGDFGELFF
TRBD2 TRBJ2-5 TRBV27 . TGTGCCAGCAGTTTATCCGGGCTAGCGGGGATCCCTTTGGAGACCCAGTACTTC CASSLSGLAGIPLETQYF
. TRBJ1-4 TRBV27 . TGTGCCAGCAGTTCTCGGACAGACCAGAATGAAAAACTGTTTTTT CASSSRTDQNEKLFF
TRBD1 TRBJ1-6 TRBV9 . TGTGCCAGCAGCTTACAGGGGTCGAATAATTCACCCCTCCACTTT CASSLQGSNNSPLHF
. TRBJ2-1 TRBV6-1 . TGTGCCAGCAGGGACGGGAGCTCCTACAATGAGCAGTTCTTC CASRDGSSYNEQFF
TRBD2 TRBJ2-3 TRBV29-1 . TGCAGCGTTGAGGCGGGAGGGGATACGCAGTATTTT CSVEAGGDTQYF
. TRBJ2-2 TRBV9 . TGTGCCAGCAGCGTATGGTCAGGAGGGGAGCTGTTTTTT CASSVWSGGELFF
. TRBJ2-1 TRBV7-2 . TGTGCCAGCAGCTCCACTAACCTCGGGACTTCCCACAATGAGCAGTTCTTC CASSSTNLGTSHNEQFF
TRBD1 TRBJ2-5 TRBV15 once TGTGCCACCAGCAGGGACAGGGGGCAAGAGACCCAGTACTTC CATSRDRGQETQYF
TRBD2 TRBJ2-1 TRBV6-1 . TGTGCCAGCAGTGAAATCGGGGGGGCCCGGGAGCAGTTCTTC CASSEIGGAREQFF
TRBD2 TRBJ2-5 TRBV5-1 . TGCGCCAGCAGCCCGCGAGGACTAGCGCAAGAGACCCAGTACTTC CASSPRGLAQETQYF
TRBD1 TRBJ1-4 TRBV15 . TGTGCCACCAGCGGACAGGTTAATGAAAAACTGTTTTTT CATSGQVNEKLFF
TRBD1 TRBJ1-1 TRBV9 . TGTGCCAGCAGCGTACAGGGGGCGGCCCCTGGGGAAGCTTTCTTT CASSVQGAAPGEAFF
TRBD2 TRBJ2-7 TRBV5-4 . TGTGCCAGCAGCTTGGAGGGGAGCGGGGCGCCCTACGAGCAGTACTTC CASSLEGSGAPYEQYF
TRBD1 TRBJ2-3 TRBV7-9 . TGTGCCAGCAGCTTGACAGGGGTAGGGACAGATACGCAGTATTTT CASSLTGVGTDTQYF
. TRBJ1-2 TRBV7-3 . TGTGCCAGCAGCTTAAGCTCAGGGAACGATGGCTACACCTTC CASSLSSGNDGYTF
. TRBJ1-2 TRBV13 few TGTGCCAGCAGCTTTGGAGGGAACTATGGCTACACCTTC CASSFGGNYGYTF
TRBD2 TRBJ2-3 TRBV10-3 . TGTGCCATCAGCTTACTAGCGGGGGGGCCAGATACGCAGTATTTT CAISLLAGGPDTQYF
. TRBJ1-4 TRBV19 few TGTGCCAGTATGGGCAGACTAGCAACTAATGAAAAACTGTTTTTT CASMGRLATNEKLFF
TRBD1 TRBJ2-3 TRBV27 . TGTGCCAGCACCACTCCGGGGACAGGGGGCGCGCGTACAGATACGCAGTATTTT CASTTPGTGGARTDTQYF
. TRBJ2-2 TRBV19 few TGTGCCAGTAGTGGAGACCGGACATACACCGGGGAGCTGTTTTTT CASSGDRTYTGELFF
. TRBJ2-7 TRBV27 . TGTGCCAGCAGTTTAAGGAGGGTAACTTTCTACGAGCAGTACTTC CASSLRRVTFYEQYF
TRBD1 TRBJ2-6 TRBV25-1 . TGTGCCAGCAGTCGGGACAGCTACTCTGGGGCCAACGTCCTGACTTTC CASSRDSYSGANVLTF
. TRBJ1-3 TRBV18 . TGTGCCAGCTCACCTGAGAGTTTGAGTGGAAACACCATATATTTT CASSPESLSGNTIYF
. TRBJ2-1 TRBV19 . TGTGCCAGTAGTCCTTTATCTTCCTACAATGAGCAGTTCTTC CASSPLSSYNEQFF
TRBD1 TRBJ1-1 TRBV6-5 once TGTGCCAGCAGTTTCGGACAGGGAGGGACTGAAGCTTTCTTT CASSFGQGGTEAFF